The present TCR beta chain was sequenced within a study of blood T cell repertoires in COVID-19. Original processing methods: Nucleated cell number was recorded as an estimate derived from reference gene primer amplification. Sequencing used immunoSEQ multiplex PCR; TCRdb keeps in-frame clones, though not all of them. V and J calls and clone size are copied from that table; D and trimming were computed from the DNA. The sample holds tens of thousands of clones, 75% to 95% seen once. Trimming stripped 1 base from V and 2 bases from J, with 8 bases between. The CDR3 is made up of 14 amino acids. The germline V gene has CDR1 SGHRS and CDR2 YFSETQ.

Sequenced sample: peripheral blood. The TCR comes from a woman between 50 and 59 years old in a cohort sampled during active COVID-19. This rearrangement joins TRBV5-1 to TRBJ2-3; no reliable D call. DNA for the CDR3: TGCGCCAGCAGCTTGATGGAGAACACAGATACGCAGTATTTT. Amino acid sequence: CASSLMENTDTQYF.